Below, 8 T cell receptor beta chains from the same sample are listed, as sequenced in a study of response to subunit inactivated influenza vaccine. A single record per CDR3 protein comes from TCRdb applying MiXCR to the RT-PCR reads. The profile shows about 570,000 distinct CDR3 sequences, about 10% of them singletons. The data also belong to a second study, concerning T cells expressing NK-cell markers. As reported in that work: As the method of synthesis, 5'RACE template switching with UMIs yielded TCR beta cDNA.

The sequencing here drew on PBMCs from blood, taken on the day of vaccination. These receptors were collected from a man over 45 who received an inactivated influenza vaccine.

This clonotype was seen a handful of times. V gene TRBV7-8 combines with J gene TRBJ2-3, with D possibly TRBD2 on 7 matching bases. Trimming left V 5 bases short and J 6 bases short, with 18 bases between. Germline V lookup: CDR1 SGHVS, CDR2 FQNEAQ. The length of the CDR3 is 15 residues. CDR3 DNA: TGTGCCAGCAGCCTCCGTGGGGGGGCCTCCGATACGCAGTATTTT. As protein: CASSLRGGASDTQYF.

The chain is built from TRBV11-2 and TRBJ2-2; possibly TRBD2 for D (6 bases). The CDR3 consists of 16 residues. Germline V gene data show CDR1 as SGHAT and CDR2 as FQNNGV. The germline V and J ends were trimmed by 2 bases and 5 bases, with 15 bases remaining between them. The CDR3 region is CASSLTVRAGTGELFF. In DNA, the CDR3 is TGTGCCAGCAGCTTAACGGTCAGGGCGGGGACCGGGGAGCTGTTTTTT.

Remarks on this clonotype: The junction departs from the called germline gene at one end, perhaps through a read error. The chain uses TRBV7-2 and TRBJ2-7; D unclear. The CDR3 extends over 13 amino acids. Looked up from germline, CDR1 is SGHTA and CDR2 is FQGNSA. DNA for the CDR3: TGTGCCAGCAGCTTCGTTCAGTCCTACAAGCAGTACTTC. Its protein product is CASSFVQSYKQYF.

This clonotype was counted at least ten times. The chain joins TRBV9 to TRBJ1-6; D is perhaps TRBD1 (5 bases). The V end was cut by 4 bases, the J end by 6 bases, with 14 bases between. Germline assignment: CDR1 SGDLS and CDR2 YYNGEE. This CDR3 comprises 15 residues. For the CDR3, the DNA is TGTGCCAGCAGCCCGAGAGGGGCTGGTAATTCACCCCTCCACTTT. Residues: CASSPRGAGNSPLHF.

This clonotype came up a few times. The J gene is TRBJ2-7, the V gene TRBV6-2 or TRBV6-3; possible D gene TRBD1, 6 bases. Trimming took 8 bases from V and 3 from J, leaving 17 bases between them. CDR3 length equals 14 residues. Germline assignment: CDR1 MNHEY and CDR2 SVGEGT. CDR3 in amino acids: CASGIGGSDYEQYF. As DNA, the CDR3 is TGTGCCAGCGGAATAGGGGGTTCCGACTACGAGCAGTACTTC.

The sample holds a few counts of this clonotype. V usage is TRBV12-3 or TRBV12-4 and J usage is TRBJ2-3, with 8 bases fitting TRBD2. The CDR3 is made up of 15 amino acids. V shed 2 bases, J shed 6 bases, and the junction held 7 bases outside the gene matches. The CDR3 DNA reads TGTGCCAGCAGTTTAAGCCGGGGGGGATCGGATACGCAGTATTTT. Amino acids: CASSLSRGGSDTQYF.

Ten or more counts support this clonotype. The chain employs TRBV18 and TRBJ2-7; 9 bases match TRBD2. Germline CDR1 is KGHSH and CDR2 is LQKENI. Trimming cost V 5 bases and J 4 bases; bases outside gene matches: 18. The CDR3 totals 18 residues. Here the CDR3 DNA reads TGTGCCAGCTCAAGCCGACGACCGGGACTAGCCCCATCATACGAGCAGTACTTC. It encodes CASSSRRPGLAPSYEQYF.

This chain joins TRBV3-1 and TRBJ2-1; no clear D gene. Germline lookup yields CDR1 LGHDT and CDR2 YNNKEL (reference sequence). The V gene lost 2 bases and the J gene lost 5 bases, with 10 bases spanning the gap. There are 14 residues in the CDR3. The CDR3 sequence: CASSQSLADNEQFF. CDR3 in DNA: TGTGCCAGCAGCCAAAGTTTAGCAGACAATGAGCAGTTCTTC.